These T cell receptor beta chains were read from a single sample in a study of immune cell composition in non-small cell lung cancer. TCRdb's copy holds only in-frame clones and misses some; the assay was immunoSEQ multiplex PCR. The table shows over a thousand clones, with just under 80% occurring only once. Sequencing was done on a sample of lung tumor tissue. These receptors were obtained from a human donor with non-small cell lung cancer. Each CDR3 is given without its conserved first and last residue.

j_call v_call cdr3_aa
TRBJ2-5 TRBV6-1 ASIRGSEETQY
TRBJ1-1 TRBV5-1 ASSTAPTGNTEAF
TRBJ2-1 TRBV7-9 ASSEATIYNEQF
TRBJ1-1 TRBV19 ASSIGTGWGTEAF
TRBJ2-7 TRBV4-1 ASGQAVSYEQY
TRBJ1-3 TRBV18 ASSASGTANSGNTIY
TRBJ1-6 TRBV6-5 ASSRDRPLGSPLH
TRBJ2-2 TRBV19 ASRPGLATGELF
TRBJ2-7 TRBV6-1 ASSVAGSYEQY
TRBJ2-5 TRBV5-4 ASSPRTSVGETQY
TRBJ1-2 TRBV10-2 ASSGRGGYT
TRBJ2-2 TRBV7-2 ASSSTRSGTGELF
TRBJ1-1 TRBV5-1 ASSLTGTMNTEAF
TRBJ1-6 TRBV19 ASSIGESSYNSPLH
TRBJ1-4 TRBV7-2 ASSTQQGANNEKLF
TRBJ2-3 TRBV2 ASSEARAGWY
TRBJ1-4 TRBV7-2 ASSQTGVTNEKLF
TRBJ2-5 TRBV9 ASSVGYGRGGGETQY
TRBJ1-2 TRBV30 AWSVGHGYT
TRBJ1-1 TRBV30 AWSVGGPGFEWTEAF
TRBJ2-7 TRBV5-6 ASSRDRVLAEQY
TRBJ2-1 TRBV6-1 ASSEAVFWGPREQF
TRBJ2-7 TRBV2 ASDLNRDYEQY